What follows are 17 T cell receptor beta chains derived from one specimen sequenced in a study of blood T cell repertoires in COVID-19. Method: immunoSEQ multiplex PCR; TCRdb's copy keeps in-frame clones and lacks some. The repertoire consists of approximately 70,000 clones, with over 65% occurring once and the leading ten covering 0.83%. What was sequenced was peripheral blood. The receptors derive from an older woman with acute or convalescent COVID-19.

V usage is TRBV28 and J usage is TRBJ1-2; 9 bases line up with TRBD1. The CDR3 covers 13 residues. Germline CDR1 MDHEN, CDR2 SYDVKM. V was clipped by 10 bases and J by 4 bases; unmatched bases: 7. CDR3 in DNA: TGTGCCACCCCCCAGGGACAGGGCTATGGCTACACCTTC. Its protein product is CATPQGQGYGYTF.

The genes are TRBV29-1 and TRBJ2-3, with unresolved D. The V end lost 7 bases, the J end lost 4 bases, and 18 bases lay between the germline ends. Germline-derived CDR1 and CDR2 are SQVTM and ANQGSEA. The CDR3 has 14 residues. CDR3 loop: CSAAPGWFADTQYF. The CDR3 DNA reads TGCAGCGCCGCCCCGGGTTGGTTTGCAGATACGCAGTATTTT.

This chain links TRBV11-2 with TRBJ2-5, with TRBD1 as a possible D gene (6 bases). Looked up from germline, CDR1 is SGHAT and CDR2 is FQNNGV. The CDR3 extends over 14 amino acids. V was cut by 5 bases and J by 4 bases, with 14 bases left in between. In DNA form, the CDR3 reads TGTGCCAGCAGCCCAGGGGCCTTGGGAGAGACCCAGTACTTC. Its translation is CASSPGALGETQYF.

This clone was seen a few times. The CDR3 DNA follows: TGTGCCAGCAGCCAAGAGGTAACGAGGGGGCGGAACACTGAAGCTTTCTTT. It translates to CASSQEVTRGRNTEAFF. The rearrangement uses TRBV4-2 and TRBJ1-1; 7 bases match TRBD1. Trimming at V came to 0 bases and at J to 1 base, leaving 8 bases not matched to a gene. The CDR3 covers 17 residues. Germline assignment: CDR1 LGHNA and CDR2 YNFKEQ.

Comment on this clone: Other DNA sequences in the sample encode the same CDR3. This chain's CDR3 is CASSLGQGSSYEQYF. CDR3 in DNA: TGTGCCAGCAGCTTGGGTCAGGGTTCGTCCTACGAGCAGTACTTC. V usage is TRBV5-4 and J usage is TRBJ2-7; D might be TRBD1 (5 bases). V gave up 0 bases and J gave up 1 base, with 11 bases separating them. Germline CDR1 and CDR2: SGHNT and YYREEE (reference sequence). This CDR3 is built from 15 residues.

This sequence joins TRBV19 and TRBJ2-7; 10 nucleotides line up with TRBD1. Trimming removed 9 bases from V and 5 bases from J; junction bases left unmatched: 16. The CDR3 runs to 16 residues. The germline gives CDR1 LNHDA, CDR2 SQIVND (reference sequence). CDR3 coding DNA: TGTGCCAGCGCACCGGGACAGGGGAAGAGGGTCCACGAGCAGTACTTC. It specifies CASAPGQGKRVHEQYF.

The chain recombines TRBV30 with TRBJ2-7, with 7 bases fitting TRBD1. The trim removed 5 bases at V and 2 bases at J, leaving 9 bases unmatched. The germline V gene has CDR1 GTSNPN and CDR2 SVGIG (reference sequence). CDR3 length equals 14 residues. This CDR3 reads CAWGTGTVPYEQYF. Here the CDR3 DNA reads TGTGCCTGGGGTACCGGGACAGTCCCCTACGAGCAGTACTTC. The full variable domain, with the rest looked up from reference TRBV30 and TRBJ2-7, is SQTIHQWPATLVQPVGSPLSLECTVEGTSNPNLYWYRQAAGRGLQLLFYSVGIGQISSEVPQNLSASRPQDRQFILSSKKLLLSDSGFYLCAWGTGTVPYEQYFGPGTRLTVT.

The gene calls are TRBV7-2 and TRBJ1-3; D is possibly TRBD1 (6 bases). Germline assignment: CDR1 SGHTA and CDR2 FQGNSA. The V end was cut by 5 bases, the J end by 0 bases, with 20 bases between. The CDR3 has 18 residues. In DNA, the CDR3 is TGTGCCAGCAGCCCGATTCCGGGACAAACCCCCTCTGGAAACACCATATATTTT. Translating gives CASSPIPGQTPSGNTIYF.

The gene calls are TRBV21-1 and TRBJ2-1; the table's D gene call, TRBD2, was not cross checked with the DNA. TRBV21-1 counts as a pseudogene. The CDR3 runs 12 residues. The CDR3 reads CASSGGLGEQFF. In nucleotides, the CDR3 is TGTGCCAGCAGCGGAGGACTCGGTGAGCAGTTCTTC.

The V and J genes are TRBV24-1 and TRBJ2-3, with D perhaps matching TRBD2 (6 bases). With 5 bases removed from V and 3 bases from J, the gap between germline ends came to 8 bases. CDR1 is KGHDR, CDR2 SFDVKD, per germline. CDR3 size: 13 residues. CDR3 sequence: CATSGGATDTQYF. The CDR3 DNA reads TGTGCCACCAGTGGCGGGGCGACAGATACGCAGTATTTT.

The V call is TRBV5-4, the J call TRBJ2-1; 7 nucleotides line up with TRBD2. Losses at the gene ends were 0 bases for V and 1 base for J; bases not matched to a gene: 7. CDR3 length: 17 residues. Germline CDR1 is SGHNT and CDR2 is YYREEE (reference sequence). CDR3: CASSLVGAGLSYNEQFF. The CDR3 region has the DNA TGTGCCAGCAGCTTGGTAGGAGCGGGGCTATCCTACAATGAGCAGTTCTTC. The full variable domain, completed using reference TRBV5-4 and TRBJ2-1, is ETGVTQSPTHLIKTRGQQVTLRCSSQSGHNTVSWYQQALGQGPQFIFQYYREEENGRGNFPPRFSGLQFPNYSSELNVNALELDDSALYLCASSLVGAGLSYNEQFFGPGTRLTVL.

This clone was observed a few times. CDR3 DNA sequence: TGCGCCAGCAGCTTGACGGGGGACCATGGCTACACCTTC. It is translated as CASSLTGDHGYTF. The gene calls are TRBV5-1 and TRBJ1-2, with D tentatively TRBD1 (5 bases). This CDR3 is 13 amino acids long. Germline-derived CDR1 and CDR2 are SGHRS and YFSETQ. V was trimmed by 1 base and J by 6 bases, leaving 10 bases between them.

This rearrangement joins TRBV30 to TRBJ1-4; the D is unclear. Germline CDR1 GTSNPN, CDR2 SVGIG (reference sequence). The CDR3 is 13 amino acids. The germline V and J ends were trimmed by 2 bases and 6 bases, with 10 bases remaining between them. CDR3 loop: CAWSPGVDEKLFF. CDR3 DNA: TGTGCCTGGAGTCCCGGGGTGGATGAAAAACTGTTTTTT. Full variable domain (missing parts from reference TRBV30 and TRBJ1-4): SQTIHQWPATLVQPVGSPLSLECTVEGTSNPNLYWYRQAAGRGLQLLFYSVGIGQISSEVPQNLSASRPQDRQFILSSKKLLLSDSGFYLCAWSPGVDEKLFFGSGTQLSVL.

This clone was seen more than once but under ten times. This rearrangement joins TRBV6-5 to TRBJ2-2; no reliable D call. The ends were cut back, 6 bases at V and 5 bases at J, with 7 bases in the middle. The CDR3 sequence is 12 residues long. Per germline, CDR1 MNHEY and CDR2 SVGAGI. CDR3 bases: TGTGCCAGCAGAACTGAGACCGGGGAGCTGTTTTTT. It yields the protein CASRTETGELFF.

This clone has just a few counts. The chain has TRBV5-8 and TRBJ1-2; no definite D call. V shed 10 bases and J shed 4 bases, with 17 bases lying between them. Germline assignment: CDR1 SGHTS and CDR2 YDEGEE. The CDR3 has 13 amino acids. The CDR3 here is CAWSRISGYGYTF. The CDR3 bases are TGTGCCTGGTCTAGGATTTCGGGCTATGGCTACACCTTC.

The CDR3 region is CASTKRGAAAEKLFF. The CDR3 DNA follows: TGTGCCAGTACTAAGCGCGGTGCGGCCGCGGAAAAACTGTTTTTT. The chain employs TRBV19 and TRBJ1-4, with D hard to call. V was shortened by 7 bases and J by 8 bases, with 20 bases between the two germline ends. CDR1 is LNHDA, CDR2 SQIVND, per germline (reference sequence). The CDR3 is made up of 15 amino acids.

The chain has TRBV25-1 and TRBJ2-1; D not certain. CDR1 MGHDK and CDR2 SYGVNS come from the germline V gene. The V gene lost 4 bases and the J gene lost 9 bases, with 10 bases spanning the gap. This CDR3 has 12 amino acids. The CDR3 sequence is CASSVSSFEQFF. CDR3 in DNA: TGTGCCAGCAGTGTTTCCTCTTTTGAGCAGTTCTTC.